Presented here are 31 T cell receptor beta chains from one specimen sequenced in a study of shared clonotypes between healthy human individuals (dated by TCRdb to 2018 to 2021). The library was built by means of the immunoSEQ multiplex PCR assay. TCRdb re-hosts the immuneACCESS table, in-frame sequences only. Its copies lack some clones; in the studies checked, an unresolved V gene accounts for under half of them, and the cause for the rest is not known. This sample holds hundreds of thousands of clones; around 86% were observed only once. The ten largest clones capture roughly 15% of the sample. Sequenced material: memory CD8+ T cells sorted from blood. The sample's cell subset or site label, in plain terms: CD45RO+ cells pooled with CCR7-negative TemRA cells. The receptor source for this set is a man between 18 and 35 years old in good health.

The CDR3 reads CASSQDGTPLYEQYF. The CDR3 DNA reads TGCGCCAGCAGCCAAGACGGGACTCCCCTCTACGAGCAGTACTTC. J is TRBJ2-7 and V is TRBV4-1; tentative D call: TRBD2 (6 bases). V was clipped by 0 bases and J by 3 bases, with 12 bases between them. The CDR3 spans 15 residues. Germline V gene data show CDR1 as MGHRA and CDR2 as YSYEKL.

The chain combines TRBV11-2 with TRBJ2-5; D is perhaps TRBD2 (5 bases). The CDR3 contains 13 residues. Trimming took 3 bases from V and 5 from J, leaving 10 bases between them. Germline CDR1 is SGHAT and CDR2 is FQNNGV. The CDR3 sequence: CASSLWTGETQYF. The CDR3, as DNA: TGTGCCAGCAGCTTGTGGACTGGTGAGACCCAGTACTTC.

The genes are TRBV28 and TRBJ2-5; either TRBD1 or TRBD2 may fit D (5 bases each). Trimming left V 5 bases short and J 5 bases short, with 15 bases between. There are 14 residues in the CDR3. CDR1 MDHEN and CDR2 SYDVKM come from the germline V gene. The CDR3 nucleotides read TGTGCCAGCAGTCCCGAGGGGTGGGGGGAGACCCAGTACTTC. Protein: CASSPEGWGETQYF.

This chain connects TRBV5-6 to TRBJ2-4; weak D call: TRBD1 (6 bases). Germline-derived CDR1 and CDR2 are SGHDT and YYEEEE. Trimming removed 1 base at V and 8 bases at J, with 13 bases between. The CDR3 length is 14 residues. CDR3 sequence: CASSLTLEGDIQYF. In DNA, the CDR3 is TGTGCCAGCAGCTTGACACTAGAGGGGGACATTCAGTACTTC. Variable domain in full (rest from reference TRBV5-6 and TRBJ2-4): DAGVTQSPTHLIKTRGQQVTLRCSPKSGHDTVSWYQQALGQGPQFIFQYYEEEERQRGNFPDRFSGHQFPNYSSELNVNALLLGDSALYLCASSLTLEGDIQYFGAGTRLSVL.

V usage is TRBV13 and J usage is TRBJ2-3; 7 bases map to TRBD1. This CDR3 spans 15 amino acids. Losses at the gene ends were 1 base for V and 7 bases for J; bases not matched to a gene: 8. Germline V gives CDR1 PRHDT, CDR2 FYEKMQ (reference sequence). CDR3 coding DNA: TGTGCCAGCAGCTTAGAAGGGGGCGAGACGAATACGCAGTATTTT. It encodes CASSLEGGETNTQYF.

The chain has TRBV10-2 and TRBJ2-2, with 14 nucleotides matching TRBD2. There are 20 residues in the CDR3. The junction had 17 bases not matched to a gene; V was cut back by 6 bases and J by 5 bases. Germline V gene sequence: CDR1 WSHSY, CDR2 SAAADI. CDR3 amino acids: CASSPGLGTSGGHATGELFF. The CDR3 DNA follows: TGCGCCAGCAGCCCCGGGTTGGGGACTAGCGGGGGACATGCGACCGGGGAGCTGTTTTTT.

The gene calls are TRBV6-5 and TRBJ2-2, with D perhaps TRBD1 (5 bases). From germline, CDR1 is MNHEY and CDR2 SVGAGI. V shed 4 bases and J shed 5 bases, with 11 bases lying between them. The CDR3 contains 14 residues. The CDR3 DNA is TGTGCCAGCAGTTTAGGGGAAGGTACCGGGGAGCTGTTTTTT. The encoded protein is CASSLGEGTGELFF.

This chain uses TRBV21-1 with TRBJ2-7; the DNA was not used to check the table's D call, TRBD2. TRBV21-1 counts as a pseudogene. This CDR3 has 11 amino acids. The CDR3 loop is CASRRPGSEYF. The CDR3 DNA follows: TGTGCCAGCAGAAGACCCGGGTCCGAGTACTTC.

V is TRBV15 and J is TRBJ1-6, with TRBD1 as a possible D gene (5 bases). The V and J ends lost 1 base and 8 bases respectively, with 9 bases between them. This CDR3 has 14 amino acids. Germline loops: CDR1 LNHNV, CDR2 YYDKDF (reference sequence). The CDR3: CATSRARADSPLHF. In DNA, the CDR3 is TGTGCCACCAGCAGAGCCAGGGCAGATTCACCCCTCCACTTT.

The chain links TRBV2 to TRBJ2-5; D unresolved. This CDR3 is built from 15 residues. Trimming left V 5 bases short and J 4 bases short, with 17 bases between. The germline gives CDR1 SNHLY, CDR2 FYNNEI. This CDR3 is CASSSPLGVGETQYF. The CDR3 DNA is TGTGCCAGCAGTTCTCCCCTCGGAGTAGGAGAGACCCAGTACTTC.

The chain uses TRBV4-2 and TRBJ1-2; D ambiguous. Germline CDR1 and CDR2: LGHNA and YNFKEQ. V shed 3 bases and J shed 4 bases, with 15 bases lying between them. The length of the CDR3 is 15 residues. CDR3 nucleotides: TGTGCCAGCAGCCACGACGGGCTGGTGCTCTATGGCTACACCTTC. This gives the protein CASSHDGLVLYGYTF.

This chain connects TRBV5-1 to TRBJ2-1; D possibly corresponds to TRBD2 (6 bases). From germline, CDR1 is SGHRS and CDR2 YFSETQ. The CDR3 is 17 amino acids. Trimming took off 0 bases at V and 7 bases at J, with 20 bases between the two ends. The CDR3 DNA is TGCGCCAGCAGCTTGGCTATTCAAGGACTAACGTCGAATGAGCAGTTCTTC. As protein: CASSLAIQGLTSNEQFF. Filled out from reference TRBV5-1 and TRBJ2-1, the complete variable domain reads KAGVTQTPRYLIKTRGQQVTLSCSPISGHRSVSWYQQTPGQGLQFLFEYFSETQRNKGNFPGRFSGRQFSNSRSEMNVSTLELGDSALYLCASSLAIQGLTSNEQFFGPGTRLTVL.

By its share, this clone is medium-sized. The V and J genes are TRBV4-1 and TRBJ2-2, with 11 bases that match TRBD1. This CDR3 is 16 amino acids long. Germline V lookup: CDR1 MGHRA, CDR2 YSYEKL. Unmatched junction bases numbered 6, after V lost 3 bases and J lost 6 bases. The CDR3 loop reads CASSHGDRGFSGELFF. Written as DNA, the CDR3 is TGCGCCAGCAGCCATGGGGACAGGGGGTTTTCCGGGGAGCTGTTTTTT.

The J gene is TRBJ2-7, the V gene TRBV5-1, with 10 nucleotides matching TRBD2. Germline trimming cut 2 bases from V and 0 bases from J; bases unmatched to any gene: 2. This CDR3 is built from 15 residues. From germline, CDR1 is SGHRS and CDR2 YFSETQ. CDR3: CASSFWTSGSYEQYF. In DNA form, the CDR3 reads TGCGCCAGCAGCTTCTGGACTAGCGGCTCCTACGAGCAGTACTTC.

The V call is TRBV7-9, the J call TRBJ1-6; D is unclear. The length of the CDR3 is 13 residues. Between the trimmed V and J ends, which lost 3 bases and 14 bases, there was a span of 14 bases. Germline V lookup: CDR1 SEHNR, CDR2 FQNEAQ (reference sequence). CDR3 sequence: CASSFPGPFSLHF. The DNA for the CDR3 is TGTGCCAGCAGCTTTCCCGGGCCTTTCTCCCTCCACTTT.

The genes are TRBV7-9 and TRBJ2-7, with TRBD1 matching 7 bases. The CDR3 has 13 amino acids. With 4 bases clipped from V and 2 bases from J, the junction kept 2 bases outside the gene matches. CDR1 SEHNR and CDR2 FQNEAQ come from the germline V gene (reference sequence). The CDR3 region has the DNA TGTGCCAGCAGCTCGGACAGGACCTACGAGCAGTACTTC. This gives the protein CASSSDRTYEQYF.

The chain combines TRBV6-6 with TRBJ1-1, with 8 positions matching TRBD1. The junction had 9 bases not matched to a gene; V was cut back by 5 bases and J by 1 base. Germline V gene lookup returns CDR1 MNHNY and CDR2 SVGAGI (reference sequence). This CDR3 is 16 amino acids long. The CDR3 reads CASSHPRTGTNTEAFF. The CDR3 bases are TGTGCCAGCAGTCATCCTCGGACAGGGACGAACACTGAAGCTTTCTTT.

This clone is judged medium-sized. This chain connects TRBV9 to TRBJ2-5; the match to TRBD2 covers 11 bases. V was pared by 4 bases and J by 2 bases, with 7 bases of the junction left unmatched. Germline assignment: CDR1 SGDLS and CDR2 YYNGEE. CDR3 length equals 16 residues. The CDR3 spells CASSSLTSGEQETQYF. The CDR3 nucleotides read TGTGCCAGCAGCTCCCTGACTAGCGGGGAACAAGAGACCCAGTACTTC.

Many counts were recorded for this clone. The chain uses TRBV19 and TRBJ2-1; D perhaps matches TRBD2 (6 bases). Germline V gene data show CDR1 as LNHDA and CDR2 as SQIVND (reference sequence). The CDR3 loop spans 14 amino acids. The V end lost 5 bases, the J end lost 10 bases, and 18 bases lay between the germline ends. The CDR3 bases are TGTGCCAGTAGTTTTGGGACTCCTCATGTAGAGCAGTTCTTC. Protein product: CASSFGTPHVEQFF.

In the case of this clone: The same CDR3 also results from other DNA sequences found in this sample. This chain connects TRBV5-5 to TRBJ1-1; the D is unclear. Germline V gene sequence: CDR1 SGHKS, CDR2 YYEKEE (reference sequence). The CDR3 is 13 amino acids. V shed 2 bases and J shed 0 bases, with 5 bases lying between them. The DNA for the CDR3 is TGTGCCAGCAGCTTAGGTGTGAACACTGAAGCTTTCTTT. It codes for CASSLGVNTEAFF. Based on the CDR3 plus reference TRBV5-5 and TRBJ1-1, the full variable domain is DAGVTQSPTHLIKTRGQQVTLRCSPISGHKSVSWYQQVLGQGPQFIFQYYEKEERGRGNFPDRFSARQFPNYSSELNVNALLLGDSALYLCASSLGVNTEAFFGQGTRLTVV.

The chain employs TRBV18 and TRBJ1-3; maybe TRBD1 (5 bases). V lost 4 bases and J lost 2, with 15 bases in between. Germline CDR1 reads KGHSH; CDR2 reads LQKENI. The CDR3 is 16 residues long. In nucleotides, the CDR3 is TGTGCCAGCTCACTCGCAGACAGAATCCCTGGAAACACCATATATTTT. Translation: CASSLADRIPGNTIYF.

The rearrangement uses TRBV7-9 and TRBJ1-6; TRBD1 might be the D (6 bases). V shed 1 base and J shed 11 bases, with 15 bases lying between them. Germline V gene lookup returns CDR1 SEHNR and CDR2 FQNEAQ (reference sequence). The CDR3 is 15 residues long. The DNA of the CDR3 is TGTGCCAGCAGCTTAGTACAGGGCGTGAAGGCACCCCTCCACTTT. Protein product: CASSLVQGVKAPLHF.

The chain employs TRBV4-3 and TRBJ1-6; possible D gene TRBD1, 5 bases. From germline, CDR1 is LGHNA and CDR2 YSLEER. The V gene lost 0 bases and the J gene lost 0 bases, with 12 bases spanning the gap. The CDR3 length is 18 residues. The DNA for the CDR3 is TGCGCCAGCAGCCAAGATCTGATAAGGGGCTCCTATAATTCACCCCTCCACTTT. Its protein product is CASSQDLIRGSYNSPLHF.

The CDR3 sequence: CASSLVDGSYEQFF. DNA of the CDR3: TGTGCCAGCAGCTTGGTCGACGGCTCGTATGAGCAGTTCTTC. The rearrangement links TRBV5-6 to TRBJ2-1; D is ambiguous. Trimming took 0 bases from V and 8 from J, leaving 12 bases between them. From germline, CDR1 is SGHDT and CDR2 YYEEEE. This CDR3 is 14 amino acids long.

The chain carries TRBV15 and TRBJ2-1, with 10 bases that match TRBD2. The CDR3 loop spans 16 amino acids. CDR1 and CDR2 from the germline V gene are LNHNV and YYDKDF (reference sequence). Trimming removed 3 bases from V and 0 bases from J; junction bases left unmatched: 2. The CDR3 nucleotides are TGTGCCACCAGCAGCCAGCGGGGGGGCTCCTACAATGAGCAGTTCTTC. Protein: CATSSQRGGSYNEQFF.

The CDR3 sequence is CATAYSGGARNEQFF. The CDR3 DNA follows: TGTGCCACCGCTTATAGCGGGGGGGCCAGAAATGAGCAGTTCTTC. J is TRBJ2-1 and V is TRBV25-1, with 11 bases fitting TRBD2. V shed 10 bases and J 7 bases; nucleotides not matched to a gene: 12. This CDR3 has 15 amino acids. Germline V gene sequence: CDR1 MGHDK, CDR2 SYGVNS.

This chain connects TRBV6-1 to TRBJ2-1; D unresolved. V shed 6 bases and J shed 4 bases, with 13 bases lying between them. This CDR3 contains 14 residues. The germline V gene has CDR1 MNHNS and CDR2 SASEGT. This CDR3 is CASSNYRRYNEQFF. CDR3 DNA sequence: TGTGCCAGCAGCAACTACCGACGGTACAATGAGCAGTTCTTC.

The V gene is TRBV7-2, the J gene TRBJ2-4; 7 bases align to TRBD2. Per germline, CDR1 SGHTA and CDR2 FQGNSA. This CDR3 has 17 residues. V was pared by 2 bases and J by 2 bases, with 9 bases of the junction left unmatched. CDR3 protein: CASSLYPGGGTKNIQYF. CDR3 sequence (DNA): TGTGCCAGCAGCTTATACCCGGGAGGAGGGACCAAAAACATTCAGTACTTC. Drawing the rest from reference TRBV7-2 and TRBJ2-4, the complete variable domain is GAGVSQSPSNKVTEKGKDVELRCDPISGHTALYWYRQSLGQGLEFLIYFQGNSAPDKSGLPSDRFSAERTGGSVSTLTIQRTQQEDSAVYLCASSLYPGGGTKNIQYFGAGTRLSVL.

The V and J genes are TRBV5-4 and TRBJ1-1; D gene ambiguous. The length of the CDR3 is 12 residues. CDR1 is SGHNT and CDR2 is YYREEE in the germline V gene (reference sequence). V was shortened by 1 base and J by 7 bases, with 8 bases between the two germline ends. The CDR3, as DNA: TGTGCCAGCAGCTTGATTAGTGGTGAAGCTTTCTTT. Encoded protein: CASSLISGEAFF.

J is TRBJ1-1 and V is TRBV5-6; D is unclear. V shed 3 bases and J shed 3 bases, with 9 bases lying between them. CDR3 size: 13 residues. Germline-derived CDR1 and CDR2 are SGHDT and YYEEEE. CDR3 in amino acids: CASSYDLYTEAFF. DNA for the CDR3: TGTGCCAGCAGCTACGATTTATACACTGAAGCTTTCTTT.

The chain has TRBV27 and TRBJ2-7; no reliable D call. The CDR3 is made up of 16 amino acids. Trimming left V 0 bases short and J 1 base short, with 13 bases between. The germline CDR1 and CDR2 sequences are MNHEY and SMNVEV (reference sequence). The CDR3 DNA reads TGTGCCAGCAGTTTATCCAGCTTGACCTCATCCTACGAGCAGTACTTC. Translated: CASSLSSLTSSYEQYF.